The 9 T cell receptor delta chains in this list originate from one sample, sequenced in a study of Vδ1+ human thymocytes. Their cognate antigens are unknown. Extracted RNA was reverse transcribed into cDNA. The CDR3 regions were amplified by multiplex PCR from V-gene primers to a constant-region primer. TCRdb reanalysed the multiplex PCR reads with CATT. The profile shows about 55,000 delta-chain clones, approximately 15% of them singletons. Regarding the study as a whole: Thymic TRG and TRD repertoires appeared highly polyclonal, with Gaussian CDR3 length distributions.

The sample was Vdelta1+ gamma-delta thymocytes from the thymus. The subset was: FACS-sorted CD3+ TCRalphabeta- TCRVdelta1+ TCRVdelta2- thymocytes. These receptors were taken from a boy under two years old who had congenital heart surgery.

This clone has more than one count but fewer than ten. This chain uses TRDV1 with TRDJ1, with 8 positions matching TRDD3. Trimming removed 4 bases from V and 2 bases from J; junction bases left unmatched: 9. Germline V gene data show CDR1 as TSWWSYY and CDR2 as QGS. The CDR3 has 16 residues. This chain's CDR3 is CALGGNKGGITDKLIF. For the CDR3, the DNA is TGTGCTCTTGGGGGTAACAAGGGGGGGATAACCGATAAACTCATCTTT.

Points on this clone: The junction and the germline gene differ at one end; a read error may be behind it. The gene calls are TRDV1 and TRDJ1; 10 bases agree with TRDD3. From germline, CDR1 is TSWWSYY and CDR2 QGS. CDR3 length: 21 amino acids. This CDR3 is CALGEPHLPLPFGGYPDKFIF. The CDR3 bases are TGTGCTCTTGGGGAACCACACCTGCCTCTCCCTTTTGGGGGATACCCCGATAAATTCATCTTT.

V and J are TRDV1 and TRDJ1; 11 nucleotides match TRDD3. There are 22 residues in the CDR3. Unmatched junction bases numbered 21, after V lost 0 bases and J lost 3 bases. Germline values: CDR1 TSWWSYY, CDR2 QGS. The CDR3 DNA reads TGTGCTCTTGGGGAACTAGGCTCCCTCCTACGTCTCTGGGGGATACTTCCCGATAAACTCATCTTT. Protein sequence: CALGELGSLLRLWGILPDKLIF.

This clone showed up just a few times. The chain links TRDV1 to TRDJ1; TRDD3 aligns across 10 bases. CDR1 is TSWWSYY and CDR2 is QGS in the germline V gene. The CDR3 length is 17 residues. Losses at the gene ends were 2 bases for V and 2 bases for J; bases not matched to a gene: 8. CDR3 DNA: TGTGCTCTTGGGGAAACCTGCCTACTGGGGGATACCGATAAACTCATCTTT. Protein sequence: CALGETCLLGDTDKLIF.

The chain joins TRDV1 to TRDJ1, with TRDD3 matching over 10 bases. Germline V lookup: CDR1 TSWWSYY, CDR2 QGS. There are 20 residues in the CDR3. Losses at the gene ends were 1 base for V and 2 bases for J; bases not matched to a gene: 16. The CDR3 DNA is TGTGCTCTTGGGGAACGATGGCCAGGTCTGGGGGATAGTCGAACCGATAAACTCATCTTT. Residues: CALGERWPGLGDSRTDKLIF.

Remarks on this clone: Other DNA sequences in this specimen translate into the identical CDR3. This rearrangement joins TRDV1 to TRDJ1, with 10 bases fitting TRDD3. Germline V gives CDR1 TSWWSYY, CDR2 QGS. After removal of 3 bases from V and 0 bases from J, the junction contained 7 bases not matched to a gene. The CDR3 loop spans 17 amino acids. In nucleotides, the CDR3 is TGTGCTCTTGGGGAGCTAAGTACTGGGGGATACACCGATAAACTCATCTTT. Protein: CALGELSTGGYTDKLIF.

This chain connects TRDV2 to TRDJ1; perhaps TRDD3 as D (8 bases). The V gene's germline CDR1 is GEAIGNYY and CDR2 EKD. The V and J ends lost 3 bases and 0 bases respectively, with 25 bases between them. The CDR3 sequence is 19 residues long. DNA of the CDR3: TGTGCCTGTGACCTGCCTTCCTCTAGACTGGGGGTCTACACCGATAAACTCATCTTT. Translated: CACDLPSSRLGVYTDKLIF.

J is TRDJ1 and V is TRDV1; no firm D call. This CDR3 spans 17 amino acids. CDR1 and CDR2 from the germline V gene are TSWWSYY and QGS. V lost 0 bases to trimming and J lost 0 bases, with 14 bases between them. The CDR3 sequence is CALGELFPSINTDKLIF. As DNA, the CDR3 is TGTGCTCTTGGGGAACTATTCCCCTCGATCAACACCGATAAACTCATCTTT.

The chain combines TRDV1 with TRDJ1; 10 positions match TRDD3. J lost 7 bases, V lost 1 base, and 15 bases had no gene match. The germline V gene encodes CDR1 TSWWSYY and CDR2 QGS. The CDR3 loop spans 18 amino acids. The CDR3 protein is CALGEPFPTVWGIGKLIF. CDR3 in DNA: TGTGCTCTTGGGGAACCCTTTCCTACGGTCTGGGGGATAGGTAAACTCATCTTT.